This TCR beta chain is from a study of cytomegalovirus exposure and HLA in healthy donors. The CDR3 extends over 16 amino acids. Germline V gene sequence: CDR1 SEHNR, CDR2 FQNEAQ (reference sequence). As to this clone: At one end the junction does not follow the germline gene, possibly because of a read error.

Amplification used 60 Vbeta primers and 13 Jbeta primers. Using immunoSEQ multiplex PCR, the repertoire was profiled, and TCRdb retains in-frame clones only, with some absent. The table includes some 120,000 clones, less than 85% detected once. The source material was PBMCs. The V call is TRBV7-9, the J call TRBJ2-1; 9 bases are a match to TRBD1. The clonotype was recovered from a man under 40 in good health and CMV-seropositive. CDR3 sequence: CSSSLGGTGYQDEQFF. The CDR3 DNA sequence: TGTTCCAGCAGCTTAGGTGGGACAGGGTATCAGGATGAGCAGTTCTTC.